The T cell receptor beta chain under discussion was sequenced for a study of CD8 T cells in Susac syndrome. Study context: Patients with Susac syndrome who were sequenced included six with active disease and eight in remission.

Random hexamers were used to reverse transcribe about 0.5 to 1 ug of RNA. MiXCR, run by TCRdb on the immunoSEQ multiplex PCR reads, gives a single entry per CDR3 protein. Here the sample spans more than 80,000 distinct CDR3 sequences, 94% being singletons. V was shortened by 2 bases and J by 2 bases, with 10 bases between the two germline ends. The CDR3 is made up of 15 amino acids. This TCR came from a human donor with Susac syndrome. The gene calls are TRBV12-3 or TRBV12-4 and TRBJ1-5; possible D gene TRBD1, 5 bases. The sequencing sample was made of CD8+ T cells from PBMCs. The CDR3 region is CASSLSGSGNQPQHF. The DNA of the CDR3 is TGTGCCAGCAGTTTATCAGGGTCCGGCAATCAGCCCCAGCATTTT.